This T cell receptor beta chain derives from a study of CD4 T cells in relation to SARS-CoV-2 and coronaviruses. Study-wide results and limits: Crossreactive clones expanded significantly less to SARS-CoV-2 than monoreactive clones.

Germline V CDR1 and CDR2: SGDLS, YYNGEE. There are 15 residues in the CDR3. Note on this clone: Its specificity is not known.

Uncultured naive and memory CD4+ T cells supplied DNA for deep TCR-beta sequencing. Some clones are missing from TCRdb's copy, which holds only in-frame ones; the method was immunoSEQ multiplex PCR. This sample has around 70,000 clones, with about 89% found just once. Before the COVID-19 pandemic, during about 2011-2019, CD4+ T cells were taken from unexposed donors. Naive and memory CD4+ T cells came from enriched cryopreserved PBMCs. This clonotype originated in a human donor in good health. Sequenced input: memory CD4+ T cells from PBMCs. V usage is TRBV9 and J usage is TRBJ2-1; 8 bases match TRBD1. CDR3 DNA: TGTGCTTCGGAGGGAGGACAGGGAGGTAACAATGAGCAGTTCTTC. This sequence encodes CASEGGQGGNNEQFF.